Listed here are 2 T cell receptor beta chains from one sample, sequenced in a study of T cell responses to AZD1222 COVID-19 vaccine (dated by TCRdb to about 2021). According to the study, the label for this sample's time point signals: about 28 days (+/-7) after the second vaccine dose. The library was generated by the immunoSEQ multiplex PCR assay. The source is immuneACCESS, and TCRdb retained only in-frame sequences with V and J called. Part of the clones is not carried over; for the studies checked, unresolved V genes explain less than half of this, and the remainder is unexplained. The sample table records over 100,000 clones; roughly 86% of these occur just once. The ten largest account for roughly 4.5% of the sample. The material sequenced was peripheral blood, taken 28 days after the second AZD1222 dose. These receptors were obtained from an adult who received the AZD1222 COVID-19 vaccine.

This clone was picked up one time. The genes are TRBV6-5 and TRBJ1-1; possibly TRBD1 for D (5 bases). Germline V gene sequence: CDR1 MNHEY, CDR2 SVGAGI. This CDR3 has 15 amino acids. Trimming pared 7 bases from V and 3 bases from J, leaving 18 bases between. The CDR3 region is CASTKRGWEDTEAFF. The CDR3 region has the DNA TGTGCCAGCACTAAAAGGGGATGGGAGGACACTGAAGCTTTCTTT.

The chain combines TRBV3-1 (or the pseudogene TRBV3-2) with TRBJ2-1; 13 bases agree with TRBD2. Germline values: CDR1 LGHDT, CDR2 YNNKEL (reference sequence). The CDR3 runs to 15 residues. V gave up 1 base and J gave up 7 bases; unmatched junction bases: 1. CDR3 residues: CASSQGTSGSNEQFF. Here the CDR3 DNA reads TGTGCCAGCAGCCAAGGGACTAGCGGGAGTAATGAGCAGTTCTTC.